A selection of T cell receptor beta chains follows, all from one sample in a study of blood T cell repertoires in COVID-19. TCRdb's table, derived via immunoSEQ multiplex PCR, lists solely in-frame clones and lacks some. This table has approximately 300,000 clones, approximately 90% appearing once. Sequencing was done on a sample of PBMCs or T cells enriched from blood (not recorded which). These receptors came from a man aged 25 to 40 who had recovered from COVID-19. CDR3s include the opening cysteine and the closing phenylalanine or tryptophan. A D gene is named only where the DNA matches it firmly. Expanded clones are given a class, and other clones once, few, many or no size at all.

clone size	V gene	J gene	D gene	CDR3 protein	CDR3 DNA
-	TRBV9	TRBJ1-2	-	CASSAPATGNTYTF	TGTGCCAGCAGCGCCCCAGCCACCGGGAACACGTACACCTTC
-	TRBV28	TRBJ1-5	-	CASSLRLARPQHF	TGTGCCAGCAGTTTGCGTCTTGCCCGGCCCCAGCATTTT
-	TRBV13	TRBJ2-4	TRBD1	CASSSLDREGNIQYF	TGTGCCAGCAGTTCGCTGGACAGGGAAGGAAACATTCAGTACTTC
-	TRBV6-5	TRBJ1-5	TRBD1	CASRPGQGRPQHF	TGTGCCAGCAGACCGGGACAGGGGAGGCCCCAGCATTTT
-	TRBV28	TRBJ2-3	TRBD1	CASRGTGGTDTQYF	TGTGCCAGCAGGGGGACAGGTGGCACAGATACGCAGTATTTT
-	TRBV28	TRBJ1-5	-	CAAGLYSNQPQHF	TGTGCCGCGGGGCTTTATAGCAATCAGCCCCAGCATTTT
-	TRBV3-1/TRBV3-2	TRBJ1-2	-	CASGSRIYGYTF	TGTGCCAGCGGCTCCAGGATCTATGGCTACACCTTC
-	TRBV5-6	TRBJ1-5	TRBD1	CASSYTGGHQPQHF	TGTGCCAGCAGCTACACAGGGGGCCATCAGCCCCAGCATTTT
-	TRBV3-1/TRBV3-2	TRBJ2-5	TRBD2	CASSQGLSGARDQYF	TGTGCCAGCAGCCAAGGCTTGAGCGGGGCTCGGGACCAGTACTTC
-	TRBV4-1	TRBJ1-6	-	CASSQVGNIGGVRSASPLHF	TGCGCCAGCAGCCAAGTAGGTAATATAGGAGGGGTCCGCTCTGCTTCACCCCTCCACTTT
-	TRBV7-2	TRBJ1-5	-	CASSGTIVSSQPQHF	TGTGCCAGCAGCGGGACAATCGTCTCGAGTCAGCCCCAGCATTTT
-	TRBV24-1	TRBJ1-3	-	CATSDPREADTIYF	TGTGCCACCAGTGACCCCAGGGAGGCGGACACCATATATTTT
-	TRBV30	TRBJ2-7	TRBD1	CAWDRGRYEQYF	TGTGCCTGGGACAGGGGACGCTACGAGCAGTACTTC
-	TRBV5-1	TRBJ2-1	TRBD2	CASRLAGGNDEQFF	TGCGCCAGCAGGCTAGCGGGGGGTAACGATGAGCAGTTCTTC
few	TRBV27	TRBJ2-2	-	CASSLGQPGELFF	TGTGCCAGCAGTCTTGGACAGCCCGGGGAGCTGTTTTTT
-	TRBV5-1	TRBJ1-4	-	CASRPAGTNEKLFF	TGCGCCAGCAGGCCGGCGGGGACTAATGAAAAACTGTTTTTT
-	TRBV7-2	TRBJ2-3	-	CASSLKGRLNTQYF	TGTGCCAGCAGCTTGAAAGGGAGGTTGAATACGCAGTATTTT
-	TRBV2	TRBJ1-5	TRBD1	CASSLSGTGPQPQHF	TGTGCCAGCAGTCTTTCCGGGACAGGGCCTCAGCCCCAGCATTTT
-	TRBV7-2	TRBJ1-1	-	CASSLSGLVMNTEAFF	TGTGCCAGCAGCTTAAGCGGGTTAGTCATGAACACTGAAGCTTTCTTT
-	TRBV6-5	TRBJ2-2	-	CASSYSQNTGELFF	TGTGCCAGCAGTTACTCCCAGAACACCGGGGAGCTGTTTTTT
-	TRBV28	TRBJ2-7	TRBD1	CASRRGQGGISYEQYF	TGTGCCAGCAGGCGGGGACAGGGTGGTATCTCCTACGAGCAGTACTTC
-	TRBV5-1	TRBJ1-4	-	CASSLAGGTNEKLFF	TGCGCCAGCAGCTTGGCCGGGGGTACTAATGAAAAACTGTTTTTT
-	TRBV27	TRBJ1-5	-	CASSLSRGSNQPQHF	TGTGCCAGCAGTTTATCTCGGGGGAGCAATCAGCCCCAGCATTTT
-	TRBV9	TRBJ2-3	-	CASSVEQPEDTQYF	TGTGCCAGCAGCGTAGAACAGCCCGAGGATACGCAGTATTTT
-	TRBV4-2	TRBJ2-3	TRBD2	CASSQDPTGGPDTQYF	TGTGCCAGCAGCCAAGATCCGACGGGGGGGCCAGATACGCAGTATTTT
-	TRBV5-6	TRBJ1-1	TRBD1	CASSPSWDRVEAFF	TGTGCCAGCAGCCCGTCGTGGGACAGGGTCGAAGCTTTCTTT
-	TRBV11-3	TRBJ2-1	TRBD2	CASSLGWRGEEGNEQFF	TGTGCCAGCAGCTTAGGGTGGCGGGGGGAAGAGGGTAATGAGCAGTTCTTC
-	TRBV7-9	TRBJ1-1	-	CASSLISVDTEAFF	TGTGCCAGCAGCTTGATCTCGGTGGACACTGAAGCTTTCTTT
-	TRBV4-1	TRBJ2-3	TRBD2	CASSQGPSGTDTQYF	TGCGCCAGCAGCCAAGGCCCTAGCGGGACAGATACGCAGTATTTT
-	TRBV18	TRBJ2-3	TRBD2	CASSPNLSGVGDTQYF	TGTGCCAGCTCACCAAACCTTAGCGGGGTAGGAGATACGCAGTATTTT
-	TRBV2	TRBJ2-1	TRBD2	CASIGLRGLAGYNEQFF	TGTGCCAGCATCGGACTTCGAGGACTAGCGGGCTACAATGAGCAGTTCTTC
-	TRBV5-1	TRBJ1-6	TRBD1	CASSQSGTGTSPLHF	TGCGCCAGCAGCCAATCCGGGACAGGGACTTCACCCCTCCACTTT
once	TRBV6-1	TRBJ2-1	TRBD2	CASSGKLAQAYDEQFF	TGTGCCAGCAGTGGCAAACTAGCGCAAGCCTACGATGAGCAGTTCTTC
-	TRBV5-1	TRBJ1-2	TRBD1	CASSPDTLRGRRDYGYTF	TGCGCCAGCAGCCCGGATACCCTCAGGGGGCGTAGGGACTATGGCTACACCTTC
-	TRBV3-1/TRBV3-2	TRBJ1-1	TRBD1	CASSQVQGGKAFF	TGTGCCAGCAGCCAAGTTCAAGGGGGCAAAGCTTTCTTT
-	TRBV5-1	TRBJ2-3	-	CASTGQMTGTDTQYF	TGCGCCAGCACAGGACAGATGACTGGCACAGATACGCAGTATTTT
-	TRBV9	TRBJ2-3	TRBD2	CASSTPSGGSTDTQYF	TGTGCCAGCAGCACCCCTAGCGGGGGGAGCACAGATACGCAGTATTTT
-	TRBV2	TRBJ2-3	TRBD2	CASSDQGLAGAKDTQYF	TGTGCCAGCAGTGATCAGGGACTAGCGGGAGCCAAAGATACGCAGTATTTT
-	TRBV28	TRBJ1-1	TRBD1	CALCAQGGTEAFF	TGTGCCTTGTGCGCCCAGGGGGGTACTGAAGCTTTCTTT
-	TRBV5-5	TRBJ1-3	-	CASSLAAVGNTIYF	TGTGCCAGCAGCTTGGCCGCAGTCGGAAACACCATATATTTT